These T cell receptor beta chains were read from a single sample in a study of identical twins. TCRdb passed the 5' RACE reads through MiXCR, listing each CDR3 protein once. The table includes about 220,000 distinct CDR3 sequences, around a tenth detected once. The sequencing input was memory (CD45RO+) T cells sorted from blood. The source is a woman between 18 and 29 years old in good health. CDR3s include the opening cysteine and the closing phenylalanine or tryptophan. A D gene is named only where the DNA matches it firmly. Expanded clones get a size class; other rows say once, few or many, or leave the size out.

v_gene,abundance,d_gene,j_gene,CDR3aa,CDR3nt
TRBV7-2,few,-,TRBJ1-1,CASSPPMNTEAFF,TGTGCCAGCAGCCCACCAATGAACACTGAAGCTTTCTTT
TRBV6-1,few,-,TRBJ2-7,CASRRLEADEQYF,TGTGCCAGCAGGCGACTAGAGGCCGACGAGCAGTACTTC
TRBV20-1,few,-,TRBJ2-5,CSAEHRVQSVQETQYF,TGCAGTGCTGAGCACCGAGTTCAGTCGGTCCAGGAGACCCAGTACTTC
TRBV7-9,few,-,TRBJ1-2,CASRIDTNYGYTF,TGTGCCAGCAGGATAGATACCAACTATGGCTACACCTTC
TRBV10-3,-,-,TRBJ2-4,CAISSDGTNIQYF,TGTGCCATCAGTTCGGACGGGACAAACATTCAGTACTTC
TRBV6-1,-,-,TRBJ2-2,CAARGKANTGELFF,TGTGCCGCCCGGGGGAAGGCGAACACCGGGGAGCTGTTTTTT
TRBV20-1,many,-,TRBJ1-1,CSARASAGRATEAFF,TGCAGTGCTAGAGCTAGCGCAGGGCGGGCCACTGAAGCTTTCTTT
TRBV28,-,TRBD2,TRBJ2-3,CASSLTSEGSDTQYF,TGTGCCAGCAGTTTGACTAGCGAAGGATCGGATACGCAGTATTTT
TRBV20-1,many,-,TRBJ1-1,CSGMGSATEAFF,TGCAGTGGGATGGGCTCGGCCACTGAAGCTTTCTTT
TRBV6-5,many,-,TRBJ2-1,CASSFGRSNEQFF,TGTGCCAGCAGTTTCGGACGATCAAATGAGCAGTTCTTC
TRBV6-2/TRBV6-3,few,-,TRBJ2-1,CASSMTATYNEQFF,TGTGCCAGCAGTATGACAGCCACCTACAATGAGCAGTTCTTC
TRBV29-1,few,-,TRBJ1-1,CSTLLRGTEAFF,TGCAGCACCCTCTTGAGGGGCACTGAAGCTTTCTTT
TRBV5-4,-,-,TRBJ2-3,CASSYRADGDTQYF,TGTGCCAGCAGCTACCGCGCCGACGGCGATACGCAGTATTTT
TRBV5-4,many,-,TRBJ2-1,CASSFHNEQFF,TGTGCCAGCAGCTTCCACAATGAGCAGTTCTTC
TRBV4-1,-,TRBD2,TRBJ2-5,CASSQVGGRARETQYF,TGCGCCAGCAGCCAAGTTGGAGGGAGGGCCCGGGAGACCCAGTACTTC
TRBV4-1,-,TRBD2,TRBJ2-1,CASSQDGPAGVRNEQFF,TGCGCCAGCAGCCAAGATGGTCCAGCGGGAGTAAGAAATGAGCAGTTCTTC
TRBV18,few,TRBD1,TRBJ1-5,CASSSDRGNQPQHF,TGTGCCAGCTCATCGGACAGGGGCAATCAGCCCCAGCATTTT
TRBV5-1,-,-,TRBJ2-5,CASTRARTAGETQYF,TGCGCCAGCACCCGTGCTCGGACAGCAGGAGAGACCCAGTACTTC
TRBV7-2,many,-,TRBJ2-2,CASTKRVTSGTGELFF,TGTGCCAGCACAAAACGGGTTACATCGGGCACCGGGGAGCTGTTTTTT
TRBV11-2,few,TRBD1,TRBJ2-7,CASSLSTGGEQYF,TGTGCCAGCAGTCTATCGACAGGGGGCGAGCAGTACTTC
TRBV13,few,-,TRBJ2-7,CASSLEGASYEQYF,TGTGCCAGCAGCTTAGAGGGAGCCTCCTACGAGCAGTACTTC
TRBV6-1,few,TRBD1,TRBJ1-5,CASSGRDREQPQHF,TGTGCCAGCAGTGGAAGGGACAGGGAGCAGCCCCAGCATTTT
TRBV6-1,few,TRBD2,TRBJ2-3,CASSAWGREDTQYF,TGTGCCAGCAGCGCTTGGGGGAGGGAGGATACGCAGTATTTT
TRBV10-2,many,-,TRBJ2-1,CASSERSSYNEQFF,TGCGCCAGCAGTGAGCGGAGCTCCTACAATGAGCAGTTCTTC
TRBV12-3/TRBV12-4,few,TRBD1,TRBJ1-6,CASSPGTGGVPLHF,TGTGCCAGCAGCCCCGGGACAGGGGGCGTACCCCTCCACTTT
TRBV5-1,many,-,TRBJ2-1,CASSLTVGINEQFF,TGCGCCAGCAGCTTGACAGTCGGAATCAATGAGCAGTTCTTC
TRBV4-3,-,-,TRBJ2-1,CASSQDSRKGWEAYNEQFF,TGCGCCAGCAGCCAAGATAGTAGGAAGGGATGGGAGGCCTACAATGAGCAGTTCTTC
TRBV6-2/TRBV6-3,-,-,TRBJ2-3,CASSYSTYTQYF,TGTGCCAGCAGTTACTCGACATATACGCAGTATTTT
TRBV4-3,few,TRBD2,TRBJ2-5,CASSQDGAGGKKETQYF,TGCGCCAGCAGCCAAGATGGGGCGGGAGGCAAGAAGGAGACCCAGTACTTC
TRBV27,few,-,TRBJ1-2,CASSFTGPPIGYTF,TGTGCCAGCAGTTTTACTGGACCCCCAATCGGCTACACCTTC
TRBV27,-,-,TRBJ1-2,CATQEGSPNYGYTF,TGTGCCACTCAGGAGGGTAGTCCTAACTATGGCTACACCTTC
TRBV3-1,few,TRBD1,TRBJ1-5,CASSQAVGQGASNQPQHF,TGTGCCAGCAGCCAAGCGGTGGGACAGGGGGCTAGCAATCAGCCCCAGCATTTT
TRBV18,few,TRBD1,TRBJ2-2,CASSQIGTGNTGELFF,TGTGCCAGCTCACAAATTGGGACAGGAAACACCGGGGAGCTGTTTTTT
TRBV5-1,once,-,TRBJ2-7,CASSLAQGWDYEQYF,TGCGCCAGCAGCTTGGCCCAGGGATGGGACTACGAGCAGTACTTC
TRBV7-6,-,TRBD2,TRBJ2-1,CASMGTSRYNEQFF,TGTGCCAGCATGGGGACTAGCCGGTACAATGAGCAGTTCTTC
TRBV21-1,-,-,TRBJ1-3,CASSKHGGSSGNTIYF,TGTGCCAGCAGCAAACATGGGGGAAGCTCTGGAAACACCATATATTTT
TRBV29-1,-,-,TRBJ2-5,CSVGRALQETQYF,TGCAGCGTTGGCAGGGCCTTACAAGAGACCCAGTACTTC
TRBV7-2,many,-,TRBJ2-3,CASSPHVGADTQYF,TGTGCCAGCAGCCCCCACGTTGGGGCAGATACGCAGTATTTT
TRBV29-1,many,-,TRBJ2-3,CSVEEPGKGTDTQYF,TGCAGCGTTGAAGAGCCAGGTAAAGGCACAGATACGCAGTATTTT
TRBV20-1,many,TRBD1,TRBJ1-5,CSARRPRTGNNQPQHF,TGCAGTGCTAGGCGCCCCCGGACAGGGAACAATCAGCCCCAGCATTTT
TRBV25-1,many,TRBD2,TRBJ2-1,CASSLAGGNNEQFF,TGTGCCAGCAGTCTAGCGGGAGGGAACAATGAGCAGTTCTTC
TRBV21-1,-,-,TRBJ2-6,CATERGVRLGANVLTF,TGTGCCACCGAGAGGGGGGTACGGCTTGGGGCCAACGTCCTGACTTTC
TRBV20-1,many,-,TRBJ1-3,CSAREMTATGNTIYF,TGCAGTGCTAGAGAGATGACAGCGACTGGAAACACCATATATTTT
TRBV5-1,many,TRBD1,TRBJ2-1,CASSVGTGVNEQFF,TGCGCCAGCAGCGTAGGGACAGGGGTGAATGAGCAGTTCTTC
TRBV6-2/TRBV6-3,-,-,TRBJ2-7,CASSYGGLEQYF,TGTGCCAGCAGTTATGGGGGACTCGAGCAGTACTTC
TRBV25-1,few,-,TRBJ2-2,CASSEYGTYSGELFF,TGTGCCAGCAGTGAATACGGGACGTACTCCGGGGAGCTGTTTTTT
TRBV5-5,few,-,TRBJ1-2,CASSFTAVGGYTF,TGTGCCAGCAGCTTCACAGCCGTCGGGGGCTACACCTTC
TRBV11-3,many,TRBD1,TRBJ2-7,CASSFSGTVLTYEQYF,TGTGCCAGCAGCTTCTCCGGGACAGTTCTCACTTACGAGCAGTACTTC
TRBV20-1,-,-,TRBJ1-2,CSARFQGLSYTF,TGCAGTGCTAGGTTTCAGGGCCTGAGCTACACCTTC
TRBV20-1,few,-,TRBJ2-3,CSATDPVSASDTQYF,TGCAGTGCTACTGATCCAGTTTCGGCCTCAGATACGCAGTATTTT
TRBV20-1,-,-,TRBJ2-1,CSATVNNEQFF,TGCAGTGCGACAGTTAACAATGAGCAGTTCTTC
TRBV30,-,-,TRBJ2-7,CAWSVLFYEQYF,TGTGCCTGGAGTGTACTTTTCTACGAGCAGTACTTC
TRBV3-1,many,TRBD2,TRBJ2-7,CASSQQVAGEQYF,TGTGCCAGCAGCCAACAGGTAGCGGGGGAGCAGTACTTC
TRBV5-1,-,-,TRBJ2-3,CASSLVGLGGTDTQYF,TGCGCCAGCAGCTTGGTTGGGCTGGGGGGCACAGATACGCAGTATTTT